This is a list of T cell receptor beta chains from one sample in a study of T cells in Graves' hyperthyroidism and ophthalmopathy. TCRdb processed the multiplex PCR reads anew with MiXCR; each CDR3 protein has one entry. The table records under 400,000 distinct CDR3 sequences, roughly 18% of them present only once. The sequenced sample consisted of blood. The source of these receptors is a woman in her 50s with Graves' hyperthyroidism. CDR3s include the opening cysteine and the closing phenylalanine or tryptophan.

cdr3_aa | j_call | v_call
CASSWTSGNEQFF | TRBJ2-1 | TRBV5-1
CASSLGTRGDGTDTQHF | . | TRBV6-2/TRBV6-3
CSATAGSGVMLPQHF | TRBJ1-5 | TRBV20-1
CASSLDISYNEQFF | TRBJ2-1 | TRBV7-9
CSVDGGSSSYNEQFF | TRBJ2-1 | TRBV29-1
CASSVGTRAGGEQYF | TRBJ2-7 | TRBV9
CASSIDPQGAGEQFF | TRBJ2-1 | TRBV19
CASSLGTFNEQFF | TRBJ2-1 | TRBV27
CSARDHGTGLAGELFF | TRBJ2-2 | TRBV20-1
CASRVENTEAFF | TRBJ1-1 | TRBV9
CASSPPNGGSADTQYF | TRBJ2-3 | TRBV18
CASTRSGQTEAFF | TRBJ1-1 | TRBV6-1
CSASRQGETQYF | TRBJ2-5 | TRBV20-1
CASSEEVTGNEKLFF | TRBJ1-4 | TRBV2
CSALQGEYNEQFF | TRBJ2-1 | TRBV20-1
CAWSGGGLNYGYTF | TRBJ1-2 | TRBV30
CASKRGLNTEAFF | TRBJ1-1 | TRBV12-3/TRBV12-4
CASSGQGRQPQHF | TRBJ1-5 | TRBV6-1
CASSLEQGAETQYF | TRBJ2-5 | TRBV5-1
CASSLYVGTDTNYGYTF | TRBJ1-2 | TRBV5-4
CASSVTGGSNQPQHF | TRBJ1-5 | TRBV2
CASNRGQRADTQYF | TRBJ2-3 | TRBV28
CASSWTDAAGELFF | TRBJ2-2 | TRBV5-6
CSVDVNTDTQYF | TRBJ2-3 | TRBV29-1
CAISGQDGGAQETQYF | TRBJ2-5 | TRBV10-3
CASSPPWGTDTQYF | TRBJ2-3 | TRBV18
CASSLGSSNEQFF | TRBJ2-1 | TRBV7-8
CASSQMHNLNTEAFF | TRBJ1-1 | TRBV12-3/TRBV12-4
CASRGGGGNTEAFF | TRBJ1-1 | TRBV7-9
CSARIREVSGENTEAFF | TRBJ1-1 | TRBV20-1